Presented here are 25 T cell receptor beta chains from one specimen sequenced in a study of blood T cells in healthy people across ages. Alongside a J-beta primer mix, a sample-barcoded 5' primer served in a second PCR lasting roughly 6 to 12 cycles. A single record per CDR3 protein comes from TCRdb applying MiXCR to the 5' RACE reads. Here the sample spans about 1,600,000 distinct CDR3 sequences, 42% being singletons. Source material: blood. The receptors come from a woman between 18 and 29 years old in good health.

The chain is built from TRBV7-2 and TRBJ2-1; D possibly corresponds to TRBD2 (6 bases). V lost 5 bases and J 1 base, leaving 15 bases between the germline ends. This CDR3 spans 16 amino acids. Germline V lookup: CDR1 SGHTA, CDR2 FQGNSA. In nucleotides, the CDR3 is TGTGCCAGCAGCCCGGACGGTGGGGGGTCCTACAATGAGCAGTTCTTC. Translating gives CASSPDGGGSYNEQFF.

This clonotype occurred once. The CDR3 is CASSLSTVTGANEQFF. Here the CDR3 DNA reads TGTGCCAGCAGCTTAAGTACTGTGACAGGAGCCAATGAGCAGTTCTTC. J is TRBJ2-1 and V is TRBV7-9; D is possibly TRBD1 (6 bases). V was pared by 2 bases and J by 6 bases, with 17 bases between. Germline CDR1 and CDR2: SEHNR and FQNEAQ (reference sequence). CDR3 size: 16 residues.

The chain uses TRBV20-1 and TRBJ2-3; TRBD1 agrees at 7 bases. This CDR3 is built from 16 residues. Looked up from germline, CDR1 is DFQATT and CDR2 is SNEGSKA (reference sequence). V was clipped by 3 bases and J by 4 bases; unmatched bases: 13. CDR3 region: CSASSAETGYADTQYF. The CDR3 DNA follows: TGCAGTGCTAGCTCCGCCGAGACAGGGTACGCAGATACGCAGTATTTT.

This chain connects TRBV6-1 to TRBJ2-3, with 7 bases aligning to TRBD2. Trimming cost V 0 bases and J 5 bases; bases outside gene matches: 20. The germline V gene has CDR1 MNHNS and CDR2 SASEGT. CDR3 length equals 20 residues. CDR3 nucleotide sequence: TGTGCCAGCAGTGAAGCGCGGTACAGGTCGGGGGGTTCGCTGGAAGATACGCAGTATTTT. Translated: CASSEARYRSGGSLEDTQYF.

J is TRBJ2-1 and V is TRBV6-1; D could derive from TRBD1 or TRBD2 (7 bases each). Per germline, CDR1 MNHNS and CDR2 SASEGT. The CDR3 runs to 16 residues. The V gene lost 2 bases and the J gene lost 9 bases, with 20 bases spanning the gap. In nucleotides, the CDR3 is TGTGCCAGCAGTGAATTTGGGTCCAGCAGGGGGGGTGAGCAGTTCTTC. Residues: CASSEFGSSRGGEQFF.

CDR3 sequence (DNA): TGTGCCAGCAGCTTGCTCCTAGCGGGGGGACTCGGGGACGGCACAGATACGCAGTATTTT. Amino acids: CASSLLLAGGLGDGTDTQYF. This sequence joins TRBV11-2 and TRBJ2-3; 11 nucleotides line up with TRBD2. CDR1 is SGHAT, CDR2 FQNNGV, per germline. With V trimmed by 3 bases and J by 1 base, 15 bases remained unmatched. This CDR3 is 20 amino acids long.

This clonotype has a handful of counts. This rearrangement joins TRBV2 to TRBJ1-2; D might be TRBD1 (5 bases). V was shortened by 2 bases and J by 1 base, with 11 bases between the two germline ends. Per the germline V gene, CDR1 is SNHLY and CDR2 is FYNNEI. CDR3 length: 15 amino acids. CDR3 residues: CASSEPGRGNYGYTF. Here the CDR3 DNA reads TGTGCCAGCAGTGAACCGGGACGGGGTAACTATGGCTACACCTTC.

CDR3: CASSSRLAGLYEQFF. The CDR3 nucleotides read TGTGCCAGCAGTTCAAGGCTAGCGGGTCTCTATGAGCAGTTCTTC. This chain joins TRBV7-9 and TRBJ2-1; 8 nucleotides match TRBD2. The CDR3 loop spans 15 amino acids. Germline V gene sequence: CDR1 SEHNR, CDR2 FQNEAQ (reference sequence). The ends lost 6 bases at V and 8 bases at J; junction bases unmatched: 12.

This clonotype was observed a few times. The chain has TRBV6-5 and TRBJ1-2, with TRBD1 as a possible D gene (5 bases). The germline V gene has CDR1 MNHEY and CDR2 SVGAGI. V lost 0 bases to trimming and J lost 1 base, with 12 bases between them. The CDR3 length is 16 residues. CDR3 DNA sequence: TGTGCCAGCAGTTACTCATCCGGGGCGAATAACTATGGCTACACCTTC. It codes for CASSYSSGANNYGYTF.

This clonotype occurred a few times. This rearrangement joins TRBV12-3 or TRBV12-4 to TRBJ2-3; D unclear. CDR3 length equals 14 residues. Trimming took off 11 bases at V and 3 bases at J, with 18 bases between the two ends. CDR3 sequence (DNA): TGTGCCGTAAGAGGAATTGACGGGACAGATACGCAGTATTTT. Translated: CAVRGIDGTDTQYF.

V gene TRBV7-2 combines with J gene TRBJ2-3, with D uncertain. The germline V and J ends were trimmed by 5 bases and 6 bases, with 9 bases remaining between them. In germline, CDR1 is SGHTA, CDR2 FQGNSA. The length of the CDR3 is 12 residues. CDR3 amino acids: CASSPNGDTQYF. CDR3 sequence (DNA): TGTGCCAGCAGCCCGAATGGGGATACGCAGTATTTT.

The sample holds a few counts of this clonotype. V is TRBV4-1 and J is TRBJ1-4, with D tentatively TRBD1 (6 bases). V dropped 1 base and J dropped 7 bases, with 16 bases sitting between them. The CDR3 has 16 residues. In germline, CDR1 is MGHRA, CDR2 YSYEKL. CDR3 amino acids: CASSQALGRGPEKLFF. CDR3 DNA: TGCGCCAGCAGCCAAGCGTTGGGCAGGGGTCCTGAAAAACTGTTTTTT.

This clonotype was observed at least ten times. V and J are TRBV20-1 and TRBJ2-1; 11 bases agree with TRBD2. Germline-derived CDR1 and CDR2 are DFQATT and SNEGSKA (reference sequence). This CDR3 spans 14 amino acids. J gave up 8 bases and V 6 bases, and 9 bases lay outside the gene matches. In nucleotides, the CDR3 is TGCAGTGCCCATAGCGGGAGGGTTGGAGATGAGCAGTTCTTC. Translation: CSAHSGRVGDEQFF.

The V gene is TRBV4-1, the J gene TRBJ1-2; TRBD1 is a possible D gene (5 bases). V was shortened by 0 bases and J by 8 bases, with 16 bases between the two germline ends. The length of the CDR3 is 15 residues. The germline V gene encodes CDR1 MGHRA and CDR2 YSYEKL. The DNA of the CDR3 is TGCGCCAGCAGCCAAGAAGTTGAGGGGTATGGCGGCTACACCTTC. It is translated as CASSQEVEGYGGYTF.

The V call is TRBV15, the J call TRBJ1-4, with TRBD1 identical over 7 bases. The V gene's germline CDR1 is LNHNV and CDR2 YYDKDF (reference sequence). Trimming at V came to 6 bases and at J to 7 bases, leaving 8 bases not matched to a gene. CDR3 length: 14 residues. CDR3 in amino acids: CATRTGTAREKLFF. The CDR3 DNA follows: TGTGCCACCAGGACCGGGACAGCTCGTGAAAAACTGTTTTTT.

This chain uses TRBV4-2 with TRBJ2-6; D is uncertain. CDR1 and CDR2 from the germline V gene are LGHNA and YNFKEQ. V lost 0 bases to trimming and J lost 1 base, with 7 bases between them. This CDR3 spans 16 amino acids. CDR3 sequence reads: CASSQDRESGANVLTF. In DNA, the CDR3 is TGTGCCAGCAGCCAAGATAGGGAATCTGGGGCCAACGTCCTGACTTTC.

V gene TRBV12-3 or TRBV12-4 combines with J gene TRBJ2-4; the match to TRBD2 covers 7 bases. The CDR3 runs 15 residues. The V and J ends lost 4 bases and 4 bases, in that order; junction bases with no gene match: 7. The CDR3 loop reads CASSYGGGSKNIQYF. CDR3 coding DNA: TGTGCCAGCAGTTATGGGGGGGGAAGTAAAAACATTCAGTACTTC.

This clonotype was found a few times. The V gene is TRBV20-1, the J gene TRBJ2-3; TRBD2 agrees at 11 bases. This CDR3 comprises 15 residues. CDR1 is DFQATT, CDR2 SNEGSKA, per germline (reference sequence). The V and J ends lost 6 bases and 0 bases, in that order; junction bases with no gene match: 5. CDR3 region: CSAAGTSGSTDTQYF. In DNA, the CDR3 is TGCAGTGCGGCCGGGACTAGCGGAAGCACAGATACGCAGTATTTT.

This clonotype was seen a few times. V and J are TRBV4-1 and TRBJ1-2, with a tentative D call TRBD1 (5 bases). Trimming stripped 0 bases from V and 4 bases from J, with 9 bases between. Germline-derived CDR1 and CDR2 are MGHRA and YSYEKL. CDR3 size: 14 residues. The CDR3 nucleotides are TGCGCCAGCAGCCAAGATGGGCAGGGCTATGGCTACACCTTC. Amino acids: CASSQDGQGYGYTF.

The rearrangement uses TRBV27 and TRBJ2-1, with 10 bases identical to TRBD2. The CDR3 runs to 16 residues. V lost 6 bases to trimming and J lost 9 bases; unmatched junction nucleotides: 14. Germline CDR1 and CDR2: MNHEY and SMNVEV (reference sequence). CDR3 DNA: TGTGCCAGCAGGCACTTACTAGCGGGAAGTTTTAGTGAGCAGTTCTTC. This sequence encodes CASRHLLAGSFSEQFF.

The CDR3 nucleotides are TGTGCCAGCAGTTACTCGACGCTAGTCAATGAGCAGTTCTTC. This encodes CASSYSTLVNEQFF. This chain joins TRBV6-6 and TRBJ2-1, with unresolved D. The CDR3 runs 14 residues. Trimming removed 0 bases at V and 6 bases at J, with 9 bases between. Germline V gene data show CDR1 as MNHNY and CDR2 as SVGAGI (reference sequence).

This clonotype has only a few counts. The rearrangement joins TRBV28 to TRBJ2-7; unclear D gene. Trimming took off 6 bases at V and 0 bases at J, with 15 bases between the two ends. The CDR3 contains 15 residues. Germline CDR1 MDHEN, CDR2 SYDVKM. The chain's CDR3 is CASSPGVVSSYEQYF. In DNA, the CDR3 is TGTGCCAGCAGCCCTGGGGTTGTCAGCTCCTACGAGCAGTACTTC.

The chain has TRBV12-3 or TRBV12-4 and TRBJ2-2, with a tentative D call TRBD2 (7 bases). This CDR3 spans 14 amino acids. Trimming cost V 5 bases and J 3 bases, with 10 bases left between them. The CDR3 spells CASSQGRDTGELFF. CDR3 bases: TGTGCCAGCAGTCAGGGGAGGGACACCGGGGAGCTGTTTTTT.

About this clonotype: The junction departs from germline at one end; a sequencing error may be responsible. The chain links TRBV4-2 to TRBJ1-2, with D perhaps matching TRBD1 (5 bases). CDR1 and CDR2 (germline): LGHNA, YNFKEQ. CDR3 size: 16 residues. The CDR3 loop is CAGSQDRGRVHYGYTF. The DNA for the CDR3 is TGTGCCGGCAGCCAAGATCGGGGGAGGGTGCACTATGGCTACACCTTC.

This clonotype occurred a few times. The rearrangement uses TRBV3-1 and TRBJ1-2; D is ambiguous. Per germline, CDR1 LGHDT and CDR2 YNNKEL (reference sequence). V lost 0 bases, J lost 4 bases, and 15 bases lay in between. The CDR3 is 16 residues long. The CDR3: CASSQDLSTARYGYTF. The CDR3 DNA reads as TGTGCCAGCAGCCAAGATCTTAGTACAGCCCGCTATGGCTACACCTTC.